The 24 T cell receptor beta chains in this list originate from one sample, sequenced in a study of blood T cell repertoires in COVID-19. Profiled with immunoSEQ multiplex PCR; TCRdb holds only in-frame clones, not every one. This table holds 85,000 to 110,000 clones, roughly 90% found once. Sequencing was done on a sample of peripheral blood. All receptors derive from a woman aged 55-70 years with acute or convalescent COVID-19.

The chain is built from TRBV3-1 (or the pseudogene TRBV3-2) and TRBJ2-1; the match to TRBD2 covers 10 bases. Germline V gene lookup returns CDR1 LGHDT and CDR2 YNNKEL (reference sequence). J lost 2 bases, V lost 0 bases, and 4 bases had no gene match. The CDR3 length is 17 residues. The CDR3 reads CASSQDLGTSAYNEQFF. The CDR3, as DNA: TGTGCCAGCAGCCAAGATCTGGGGACTAGCGCCTACAATGAGCAGTTCTTC.

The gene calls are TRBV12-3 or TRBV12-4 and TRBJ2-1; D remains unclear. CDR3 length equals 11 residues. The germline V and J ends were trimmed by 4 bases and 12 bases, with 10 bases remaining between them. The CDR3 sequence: CASSSSGRQFF. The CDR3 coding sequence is TGTGCCAGCAGTTCCTCTGGCAGGCAGTTCTTC.

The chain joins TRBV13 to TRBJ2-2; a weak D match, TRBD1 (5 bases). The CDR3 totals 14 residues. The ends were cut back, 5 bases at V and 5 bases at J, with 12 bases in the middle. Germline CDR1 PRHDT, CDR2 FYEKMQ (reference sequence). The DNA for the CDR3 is TGTGCCAGCAGCCAGGGCGAGAGGACCGGGGAGCTGTTTTTT. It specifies CASSQGERTGELFF.

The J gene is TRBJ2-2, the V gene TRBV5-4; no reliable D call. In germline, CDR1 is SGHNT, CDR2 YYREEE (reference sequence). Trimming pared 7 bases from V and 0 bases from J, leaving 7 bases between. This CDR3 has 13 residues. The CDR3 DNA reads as TGTGCCAGCCGAGGAACGAACACCGGGGAGCTGTTTTTT. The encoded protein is CASRGTNTGELFF.

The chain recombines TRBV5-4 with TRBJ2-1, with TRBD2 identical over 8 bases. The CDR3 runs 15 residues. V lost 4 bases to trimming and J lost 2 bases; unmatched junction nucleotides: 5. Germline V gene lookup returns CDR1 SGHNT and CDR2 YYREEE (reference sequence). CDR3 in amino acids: CASSLTSATYNEQFF. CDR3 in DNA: TGTGCCAGCAGCCTGACTAGCGCGACCTACAATGAGCAGTTCTTC.

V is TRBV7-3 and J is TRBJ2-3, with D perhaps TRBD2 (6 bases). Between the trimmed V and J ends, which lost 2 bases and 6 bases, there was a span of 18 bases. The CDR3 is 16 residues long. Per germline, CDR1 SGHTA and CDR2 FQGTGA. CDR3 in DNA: TGTGCCAGCAGCTTAGCAGGGACTCCCCTTTTGGATACGCAGTATTTT. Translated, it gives CASSLAGTPLLDTQYF.

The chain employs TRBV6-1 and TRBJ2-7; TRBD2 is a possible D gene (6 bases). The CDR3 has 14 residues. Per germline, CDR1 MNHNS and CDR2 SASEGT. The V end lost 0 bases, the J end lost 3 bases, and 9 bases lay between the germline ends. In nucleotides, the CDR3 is TGTGCCAGCAGTGAAGCGGGAGGTCTCTACGAGCAGTACGTC. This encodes CASSEAGGLYEQYV.

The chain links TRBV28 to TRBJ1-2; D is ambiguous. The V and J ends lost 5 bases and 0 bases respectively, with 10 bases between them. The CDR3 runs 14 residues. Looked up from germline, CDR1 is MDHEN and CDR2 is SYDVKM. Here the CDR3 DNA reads TGTGCCAGCAGTGCGGACTTAACTAACTATGGCTACACCTTC. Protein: CASSADLTNYGYTF.

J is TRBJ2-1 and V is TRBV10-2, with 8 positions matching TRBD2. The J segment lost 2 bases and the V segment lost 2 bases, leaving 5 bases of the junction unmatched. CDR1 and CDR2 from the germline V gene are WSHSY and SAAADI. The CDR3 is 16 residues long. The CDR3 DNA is TGCGCCAGCAGTGAGCTCGCGGGGGGAGCCTACAATGAGCAGTTCTTC. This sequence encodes CASSELAGGAYNEQFF.

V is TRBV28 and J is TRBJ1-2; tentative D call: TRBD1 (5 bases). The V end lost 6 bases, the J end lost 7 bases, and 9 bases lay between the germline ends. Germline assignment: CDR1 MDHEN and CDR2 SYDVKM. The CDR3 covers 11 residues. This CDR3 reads CASSPGVGYTF. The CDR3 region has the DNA TGTGCCAGCAGCCCGGGGGTTGGCTACACCTTC.

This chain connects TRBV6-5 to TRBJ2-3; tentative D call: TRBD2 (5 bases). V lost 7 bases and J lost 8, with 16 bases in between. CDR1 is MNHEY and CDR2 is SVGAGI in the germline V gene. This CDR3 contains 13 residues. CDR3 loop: CASIRTGLVTQYF. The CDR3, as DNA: TGTGCCAGCATCAGGACTGGTTTGGTTACGCAGTATTTT.

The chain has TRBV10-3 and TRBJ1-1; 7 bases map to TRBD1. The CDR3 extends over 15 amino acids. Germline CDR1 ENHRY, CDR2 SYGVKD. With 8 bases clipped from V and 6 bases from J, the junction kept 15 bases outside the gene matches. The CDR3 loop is CAIGSGGQLLAEAFF. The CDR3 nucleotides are TGTGCCATCGGCTCTGGGGGACAGCTGCTGGCTGAAGCTTTCTTT.

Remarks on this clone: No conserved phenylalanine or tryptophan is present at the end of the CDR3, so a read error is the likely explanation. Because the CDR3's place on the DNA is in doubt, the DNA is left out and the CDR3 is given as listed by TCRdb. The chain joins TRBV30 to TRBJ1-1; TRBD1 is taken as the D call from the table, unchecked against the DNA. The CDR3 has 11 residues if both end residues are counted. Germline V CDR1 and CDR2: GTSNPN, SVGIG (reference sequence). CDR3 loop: CAWSEQVQVGI.

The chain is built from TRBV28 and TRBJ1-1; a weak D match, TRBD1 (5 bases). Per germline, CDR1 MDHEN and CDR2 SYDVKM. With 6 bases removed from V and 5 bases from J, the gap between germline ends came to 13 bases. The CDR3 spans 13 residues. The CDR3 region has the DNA TGTGCCAGCAGACGGGGGGTTCAGACTGAAGCTTTCTTT. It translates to CASRRGVQTEAFF.

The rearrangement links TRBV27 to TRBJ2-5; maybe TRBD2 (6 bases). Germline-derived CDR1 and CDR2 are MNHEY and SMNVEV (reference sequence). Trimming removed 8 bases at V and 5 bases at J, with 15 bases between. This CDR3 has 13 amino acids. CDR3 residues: CASYTGDGETQYF. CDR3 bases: TGTGCCAGCTATACGGGAGACGGGGAGACCCAGTACTTC.

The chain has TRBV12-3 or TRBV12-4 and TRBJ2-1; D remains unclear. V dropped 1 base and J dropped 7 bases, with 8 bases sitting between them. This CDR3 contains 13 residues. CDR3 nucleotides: TGTGCCAGCAGTTTAGGTCGGAGTAATGAGCAGTTCTTC. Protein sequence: CASSLGRSNEQFF.

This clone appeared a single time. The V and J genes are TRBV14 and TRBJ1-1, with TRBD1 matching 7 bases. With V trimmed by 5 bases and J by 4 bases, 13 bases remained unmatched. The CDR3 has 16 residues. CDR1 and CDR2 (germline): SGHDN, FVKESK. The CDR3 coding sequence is TGTGCCAGCAGCATGAAGACAGGGATAGGGGGCACTGAAGCTTTCTTT. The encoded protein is CASSMKTGIGGTEAFF.

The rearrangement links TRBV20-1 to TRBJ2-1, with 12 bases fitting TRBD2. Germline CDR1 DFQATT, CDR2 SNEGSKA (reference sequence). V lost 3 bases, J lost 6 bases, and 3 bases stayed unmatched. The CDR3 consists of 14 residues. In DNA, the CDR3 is TGCAGTGCTAGTAAGACTAGCGGGAGCAATGAGCAGTTCTTC. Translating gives CSASKTSGSNEQFF.

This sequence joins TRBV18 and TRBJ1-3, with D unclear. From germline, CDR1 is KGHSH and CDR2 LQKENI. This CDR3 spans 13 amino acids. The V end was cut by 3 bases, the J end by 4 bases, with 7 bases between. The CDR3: CASSPTEGNTIYF. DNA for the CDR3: TGTGCCAGCTCACCTACAGAGGGAAACACCATATATTTT. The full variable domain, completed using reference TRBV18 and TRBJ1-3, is NAGVMQNPRHLVRRRGQEARLRCSPMKGHSHVYWYRQLPEEGLKFMVYLQKENIIDESGMPKERFSAEFPKEGPSILRIQQVVRGDSAAYFCASSPTEGNTIYFGEGSWLTVV.

CDR3 residues: CASSETMGLGGRQYEQYF. Written as DNA, the CDR3 is TGTGCCAGCAGTGAAACGATGGGACTCGGGGGTAGGCAGTACGAGCAGTACTTC. The chain carries TRBV6-1 and TRBJ2-7, with D maybe TRBD2 (6 bases). This CDR3 has 18 amino acids. The V gene lost 2 bases and the J gene lost 4 bases, with 24 bases spanning the gap. Germline V gene lookup returns CDR1 MNHNS and CDR2 SASEGT.

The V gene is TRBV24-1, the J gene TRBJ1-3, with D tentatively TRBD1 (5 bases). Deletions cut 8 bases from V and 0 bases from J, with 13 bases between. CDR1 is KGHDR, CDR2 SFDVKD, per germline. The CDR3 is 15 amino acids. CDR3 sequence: CATKGGGTSGNTIYF. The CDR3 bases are TGTGCCACCAAGGGAGGAGGGACCTCTGGAAACACCATATATTTT.

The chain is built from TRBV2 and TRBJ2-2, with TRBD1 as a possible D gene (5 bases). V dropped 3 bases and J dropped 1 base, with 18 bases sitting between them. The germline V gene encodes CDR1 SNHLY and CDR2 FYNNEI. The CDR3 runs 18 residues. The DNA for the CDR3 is TGTGCCAGCAGTGACCGGTTGGCGGCAGGGCTGAACACCGGGGAGCTGTTTTTT. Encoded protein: CASSDRLAAGLNTGELFF.

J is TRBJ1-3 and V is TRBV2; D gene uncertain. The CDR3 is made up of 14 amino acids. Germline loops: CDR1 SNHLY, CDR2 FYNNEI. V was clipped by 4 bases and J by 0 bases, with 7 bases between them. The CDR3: CASSVTNSGNTIYF. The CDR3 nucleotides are TGTGCCAGCAGTGTAACAAACTCTGGAAACACCATATATTTT.

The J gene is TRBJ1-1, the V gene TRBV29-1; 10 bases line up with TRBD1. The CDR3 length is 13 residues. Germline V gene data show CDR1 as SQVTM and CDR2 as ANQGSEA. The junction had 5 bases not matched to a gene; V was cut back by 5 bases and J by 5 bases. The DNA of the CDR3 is TGCAGCGTTTCGCGGGGACAGGGGACTGAAGCTTTCTTT. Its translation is CSVSRGQGTEAFF.